This T cell receptor beta chain was identified in a study of blood T cell repertoires in COVID-19. Study context: The origin of the acute and convalescent COVID-19 samples was the United States, Italy and Spain. T cells, B-cell-depleted T cells, or PBMCs provided the cDNA or gDNA that served as material.

Trimming took off 6 bases at V and 7 bases at J, with 12 bases between the two ends. There are 12 residues in the CDR3. The age range of participants was about 18 to 100 years, with residence in about 25 US areas. In the original analysis: Amplification of reference gene primers was used by the study to estimate nucleated cell counts. Libraries were prepared by immunoSEQ multiplex PCR; TCRdb keeps only in-frame clonotypes and omits some of them. D and trimming were read from the DNA, whereas the V and J calls and clone size are those reported in that table. The repertoire holds about 200,000 clones, with approximately 80% as singletons.

The chain is built from TRBV12-3 or TRBV12-4 and TRBJ1-1, with D possibly matching TRBD1 (6 bases). The receptor comes from a woman aged 55-70 years with acute COVID-19. The sample taken for sequencing was PBMCs or T cells enriched from blood (not recorded which). The CDR3 is CASRTDRLEAFF. The CDR3 region has the DNA TGTGCCAGCAGAACGGACAGACTTGAAGCTTTCTTT.